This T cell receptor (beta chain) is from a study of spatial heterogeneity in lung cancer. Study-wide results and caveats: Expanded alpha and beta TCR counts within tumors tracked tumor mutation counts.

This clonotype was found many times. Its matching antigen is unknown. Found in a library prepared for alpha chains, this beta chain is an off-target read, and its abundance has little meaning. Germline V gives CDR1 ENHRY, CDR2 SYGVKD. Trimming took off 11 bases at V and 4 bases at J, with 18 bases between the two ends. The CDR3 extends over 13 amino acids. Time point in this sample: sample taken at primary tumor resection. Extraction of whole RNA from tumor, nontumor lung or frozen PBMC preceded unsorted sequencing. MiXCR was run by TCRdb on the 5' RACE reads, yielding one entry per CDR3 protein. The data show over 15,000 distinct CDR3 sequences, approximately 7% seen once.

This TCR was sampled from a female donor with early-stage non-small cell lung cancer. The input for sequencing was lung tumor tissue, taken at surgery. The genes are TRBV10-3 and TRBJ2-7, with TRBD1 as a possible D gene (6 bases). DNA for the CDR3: TGTGCCGCTGGACAGACGGATCCTTACGAGCAGTACTTC. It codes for CAAGQTDPYEQYF.